Presented here are 15 T cell receptor beta chains from one specimen sequenced in a study of TIL therapy for anti-PD-1-resistant metastatic lung cancer. The immunoSEQ assay was v3. Clones were read by immunoSEQ multiplex PCR, and TCRdb kept only the in-frame ones, dropping some. The table has nearly 15,000 clones, around 88% seen once; the top ten hold roughly 0.86%. Time point denoted: pre-treatment sample, taken before nivolumab and TIL therapy. Sequenced material: blood, taken at baseline. The receptors come from a person between 25 and 79 years old with non-small cell lung cancer.

V is TRBV5-6 and J is TRBJ1-4; D is perhaps TRBD1 (5 bases). CDR3 length: 14 residues. The V gene lost 2 bases and the J gene lost 3 bases, with 8 bases spanning the gap. Per germline, CDR1 SGHDT and CDR2 YYEEEE. This CDR3 reads CASSFSGPNEKLFF. CDR3 nucleotide sequence: TGTGCCAGCAGCTTCTCAGGGCCTAATGAAAAACTGTTTTTT.

The V gene is TRBV23-1, the J gene TRBJ1-2; D unclear. TRBV23-1 is filed as an ORF, its function uncertain. The CDR3 has 16 amino acids. Trimming shortened V by 1 base and J by 8 bases, and 20 bases separated the two germline ends. In DNA, the CDR3 is TGCGCCAGCAGTCAATTTAAAGCAGGCTGGAGTGGCGGCTACACCTTC. Amino acid sequence: CASSQFKAGWSGGYTF.

The V gene is TRBV9, the J gene TRBJ2-1; D not certain. Germline V gene sequence: CDR1 SGDLS, CDR2 YYNGEE. The CDR3 runs 12 residues. Trimming removed 0 bases at V and 8 bases at J, with 6 bases between. The CDR3 spells CASSVATDEQFF. In DNA, the CDR3 is TGTGCCAGCAGCGTAGCTACCGATGAGCAGTTCTTC.

J is TRBJ2-7 and V is TRBV5-1, with D maybe TRBD1 (5 bases). Looked up from germline, CDR1 is SGHRS and CDR2 is YFSETQ. Trimming took off 0 bases at V and 2 bases at J, with 9 bases between the two ends. The CDR3 covers 14 residues. CDR3 residues: CASSLGAGTYEQYF. The CDR3 nucleotides are TGCGCCAGCAGCTTGGGGGCAGGGACCTACGAGCAGTACTTC.

There are a few counts of this clone. The CDR3: CASTVTGELFF. The CDR3 region has the DNA TGTGCCAGCACCGTTACCGGGGAGCTGTTTTTT. V gene TRBV11-2 combines with J gene TRBJ2-2; D uncertain. Germline V gives CDR1 SGHAT, CDR2 FQNNGV. This CDR3 contains 11 residues. V was cut by 7 bases and J by 5 bases, with 5 bases left in between.

V and J are TRBV18 and TRBJ2-5, with TRBD1 identical over 7 bases. The V gene's germline CDR1 is KGHSH and CDR2 LQKENI. This CDR3 has 14 residues. With V trimmed by 2 bases and J by 3 bases, 3 bases remained unmatched. The CDR3 sequence: CASSPTGQKETQYF. DNA of the CDR3: TGTGCCAGCTCACCAACGGGACAGAAAGAGACCCAGTACTTC.

The rearrangement links TRBV19 to TRBJ1-2; 7 positions agree with TRBD1. The CDR3 consists of 13 residues. Germline values: CDR1 LNHDA, CDR2 SQIVND (reference sequence). The J segment lost 4 bases and the V segment lost 5 bases, leaving 4 bases of the junction unmatched. Here the CDR3 reads CASSRDRSYGYTF. CDR3 bases: TGTGCCAGTAGTCGGGACAGATCCTATGGCTACACCTTC.

The rearrangement joins TRBV6-1 to TRBJ2-3, with D perhaps TRBD2 (7 bases). The germline CDR1 and CDR2 sequences are MNHNS and SASEGT. Trimming pared 7 bases from V and 5 bases from J, leaving 16 bases between. The CDR3 loop spans 14 amino acids. The CDR3: CASTLGGAGDTQYF. The CDR3 nucleotides read TGTGCCAGCACCCTGGGGGGGGCTGGAGATACGCAGTATTTT.

This clone came up once. This chain links TRBV7-2 with TRBJ2-7; no clear D gene. CDR3 size: 13 residues. V was pared by 0 bases and J by 3 bases, with 6 bases between. CDR1 and CDR2 from the germline V gene are SGHTA and FQGNSA. This CDR3 is CASSLARFYEQYF. The CDR3 nucleotides are TGTGCCAGCAGCTTAGCCCGCTTCTACGAGCAGTACTTC.

This clone was counted between two and nine times. The chain employs TRBV19 and TRBJ1-2; 12 bases match TRBD1. V was pared by 5 bases and J by 4 bases, with 11 bases of the junction left unmatched. The CDR3 runs to 17 residues. In germline, CDR1 is LNHDA, CDR2 SQIVND (reference sequence). The DNA of the CDR3 is TGTGCCAGTAGTTCCTACCGGGACAGGGGGCGCGCCTATGGCTACACCTTC. Translated: CASSSYRDRGRAYGYTF.

The chain uses TRBV5-8 and TRBJ2-7; 8 bases agree with TRBD2. Germline CDR1 is SGHTS and CDR2 is YDEGEE. The CDR3 has 15 amino acids. The J segment lost 4 bases and the V segment lost 1 base, leaving 7 bases of the junction unmatched. This chain's CDR3 is CASSLKRTGGYEQYV. In DNA form, the CDR3 reads TGTGCCAGCAGCTTGAAACGGACGGGAGGGTACGAGCAGTACGTC.

The gene calls are TRBV11-3 and TRBJ2-3; 13 nucleotides match TRBD2. Germline V gives CDR1 SGHNT, CDR2 YENEEA. Losses at the gene ends were 3 bases for V and 3 bases for J; bases not matched to a gene: 6. This CDR3 has 17 amino acids. The CDR3 loop reads CASSFGTSGRGTDTQYF. The CDR3 nucleotides are TGTGCCAGCAGCTTCGGTACTAGCGGGAGGGGTACAGATACGCAGTATTTT.

J is TRBJ2-1 and V is TRBV4-2; weak D call: TRBD2 (6 bases). CDR1 and CDR2 from the germline V gene are LGHNA and YNFKEQ. The CDR3 contains 15 residues. Trimming pared 6 bases from V and 2 bases from J, leaving 14 bases between. The CDR3 DNA is TGTGCCAGCAGATCCCATAGCGGCACCTACAATGAGCAGTTCTTC. Residues: CASRSHSGTYNEQFF.

V gene TRBV7-9 combines with J gene TRBJ1-6; D remains unclear. The CDR3 extends over 18 amino acids. V lost 0 bases and J lost 0, with 12 bases in between. Germline CDR1 SEHNR, CDR2 FQNEAQ (reference sequence). The CDR3 DNA follows: TGTGCCAGCAGCTTAGCCCCCGGCAGGAGCTCCTATAATTCACCCCTCCACTTT. It yields the protein CASSLAPGRSSYNSPLHF.

The rearrangement uses TRBV7-3 and TRBJ1-1, with 7 bases matching TRBD1. The germline V gene has CDR1 SGHTA and CDR2 FQGTGA. The CDR3 contains 13 residues. The junction had 4 bases not matched to a gene; V was cut back by 8 bases and J by 1 base. The CDR3 loop is CASGRQGNTEAFF. The CDR3, as DNA: TGTGCCAGCGGACGACAGGGGAACACTGAAGCTTTCTTT. The full variable domain, in which reference TRBV7-3 and TRBJ1-1 provide the parts outside the CDR3, is GAGVSQTPSNKVTEKGKYVELRCDPISGHTALYWYRQSLGQGPEFLIYFQGTGAADDSGLPNDRFFAVRPEGSVSTLKIQRTERGDSAVYLCASGRQGNTEAFFGQGTRLTVV.